Below, 18 T cell receptor beta chains from the same sample are listed, as sequenced in a study of blood T cell repertoires in COVID-19. Sequencing used immunoSEQ multiplex PCR; TCRdb keeps in-frame clones, though not all of them. Of hundreds of thousands of clones detected, 80% to 90% appear once; the ten largest clones hold 15% to 20%. Sequenced material: peripheral blood. The source is a woman of 80 years or more with active or convalescent COVID-19.

V gene TRBV7-3 combines with J gene TRBJ2-1; the match to TRBD2 covers 11 bases. The trim removed 1 base at V and 6 bases at J, leaving 2 bases unmatched. CDR1 and CDR2 from the germline V gene are SGHTA and FQGTGA. This CDR3 is 15 amino acids long. Here the CDR3 DNA reads TGTGCCAGCAGCTTAAAACTAGCGGGGGTCAATGAGCAGTTCTTC. Translating it yields CASSLKLAGVNEQFF.

The rearrangement uses TRBV7-9 and TRBJ1-2; TRBD1 agrees at 8 bases. Germline assignment: CDR1 SEHNR and CDR2 FQNEAQ (reference sequence). V shed 1 base and J 7 bases; nucleotides not matched to a gene: 14. CDR3 size: 17 residues. The CDR3 coding sequence is TGTGCCAGCAGCTTAGGGCGGCAGGGGGCATCGGATTTTGGCTACACCTTC. The encoded protein is CASSLGRQGASDFGYTF.

The CDR3 bases are TGTGCCAGCAGCTCGACAGGAGCGGGCACAGATACGCAGTATTTT. Translating it yields CASSSTGAGTDTQYF. The chain uses TRBV7-6 and TRBJ2-3; the D gene is possibly TRBD1 (6 bases). V lost 4 bases and J lost 1, with 12 bases in between. The CDR3 has 15 amino acids. Germline V gives CDR1 SGHVS, CDR2 FNYEAQ.

The chain couples TRBV3-1 (or the pseudogene TRBV3-2) to TRBJ2-3, with TRBD2 matching 7 bases. V shed 1 base and J 2 bases; nucleotides not matched to a gene: 6. In germline, CDR1 is LGHDT, CDR2 YNNKEL (reference sequence). The CDR3 runs 16 residues. CDR3 sequence: CASSQGASGATDTQYF. In nucleotides, the CDR3 is TGTGCCAGCAGCCAAGGTGCTAGCGGAGCCACAGATACGCAGTATTTT.

The chain is built from TRBV4-2 and TRBJ2-3; 10 nucleotides line up with TRBD2. Germline V gene lookup returns CDR1 LGHNA and CDR2 YNFKEQ. CDR3 length equals 17 residues. V was clipped by 1 base and J by 2 bases; unmatched bases: 6. Here the CDR3 reads CASSQVGTSVLTDTQYF. For the CDR3, the DNA is TGTGCCAGCAGCCAAGTTGGGACTAGCGTCCTCACAGATACGCAGTATTTT.

This rearrangement joins TRBV29-1 to TRBJ2-3; TRBD2 agrees at 10 bases. The CDR3 length is 16 residues. Germline-derived CDR1 and CDR2 are SQVTM and ANQGSEA. V shed 1 base, J shed 2 bases, and the junction held 6 bases outside the gene matches. The CDR3 reads CSVEGGSGRATDTQYF. For the CDR3, the DNA is TGCAGCGTTGAAGGAGGGAGCGGGAGGGCCACAGATACGCAGTATTTT.

A few counts support this clone. The CDR3 region has the DNA TGTGCCAGCAGCCCGGGGGGGACACAGGGGCAGCCCCAGCATTTT. It specifies CASSPGGTQGQPQHF. The chain uses TRBV7-2 and TRBJ1-5, with TRBD1 matching 7 bases. Germline values: CDR1 SGHTA, CDR2 FQGNSA. After removal of 5 bases from V and 7 bases from J, the junction contained 11 bases not matched to a gene. CDR3 length: 15 residues. The whole variable domain, filled in from reference TRBV7-2 and TRBJ1-5, reads GAGVSQSPSNKVTEKGKDVELRCDPISGHTALYWYRQSLGQGLEFLIYFQGNSAPDKSGLPSDRFSAERTGGSVSTLTIQRTQQEDSAVYLCASSPGGTQGQPQHFGDGTRLSIL.

This clone is large. The chain couples TRBV6-6 to TRBJ2-1; TRBD2 matches 8 bases. Losses at the gene ends were 4 bases for V and 7 bases for J; bases not matched to a gene: 6. Germline values: CDR1 MNHNY, CDR2 SVGAGI (reference sequence). The length of the CDR3 is 14 residues. CDR3 region: CASSSLGLANEQFF. CDR3 coding DNA: TGTGCCAGCAGTTCCCTCGGACTAGCTAATGAGCAGTTCTTC.

This clone was seen only a few times. J is TRBJ1-2 and V is TRBV7-9; a possible D gene is TRBD1 (5 bases). V was trimmed by 5 bases and J by 6 bases, leaving 16 bases between them. The CDR3 consists of 14 residues. The germline CDR1 and CDR2 sequences are SEHNR and FQNEAQ (reference sequence). The CDR3 reads CASSLIQRGDGYTF. The CDR3 region has the DNA TGTGCCAGCAGCCTAATCCAGCGGGGGGATGGCTACACCTTC. Combining the CDR3 with reference TRBV7-9 and TRBJ1-2 gives the whole variable domain DTGVSQNPRHKITKRGQNVTFRCDPISEHNRLYWYRQTLGQGPEFLTYFQNEAQLEKSRLLSDRFSAERPKGSFSTLEIQRTEQGDSAMYLCASSLIQRGDGYTFGSGTRLTVV.

This rearrangement joins TRBV7-2 to TRBJ1-2; tentative D call: TRBD1 (5 bases). The CDR3 sequence is 15 residues long. The V end lost 5 bases, the J end lost 2 bases, and 15 bases lay between the germline ends. Germline V gene data show CDR1 as SGHTA and CDR2 as FQGNSA. The CDR3 loop reads CASSPGRRGNYGYTF. DNA for the CDR3: TGTGCCAGCAGCCCGGGTAGGAGGGGAAACTATGGCTACACCTTC.

This chain uses TRBV7-2 with TRBJ1-5; the D is unclear. Germline-derived CDR1 and CDR2 are SGHTA and FQGNSA. V gave up 0 bases and J gave up 6 bases, with 12 bases separating them. The CDR3 is made up of 15 amino acids. CDR3 coding DNA: TGTGCCAGCAGCTTAGCTAGCTCCGAGGGTCAGCCCCAGCATTTT. This codes for CASSLASSEGQPQHF.

Only one count was recorded for this clone. The CDR3 DNA follows: TGTGCCAGCAGCTCCCCAGGGGCGGTTTTTGATACGCAGTATTTT. This encodes CASSSPGAVFDTQYF. This chain joins TRBV11-3 and TRBJ2-3, with D perhaps TRBD1 (6 bases). CDR3 size: 15 residues. V lost 4 bases and J 6 bases, leaving 17 bases between the germline ends. Germline V lookup: CDR1 SGHNT, CDR2 YENEEA.

The rearrangement joins TRBV7-9 to TRBJ1-1; D might be TRBD1 (5 bases). There are 14 residues in the CDR3. V lost 3 bases, J lost 6 bases, and 14 bases lay in between. Germline CDR1 is SEHNR and CDR2 is FQNEAQ (reference sequence). DNA of the CDR3: TGTGCCAGCAGCTTCCCGACAGAGATGGCTGAAGCTTTCTTT. This translates into CASSFPTEMAEAFF. Full variable domain (remainder filled in from reference TRBV7-9 and TRBJ1-1): DTGVSQNPRHKITKRGQNVTFRCDPISEHNRLYWYRQTLGQGPEFLTYFQNEAQLEKSRLLSDRFSAERPKGSFSTLEIQRTEQGDSAMYLCASSFPTEMAEAFFGQGTRLTVV.

The V gene is TRBV7-9, the J gene TRBJ2-3; 10 nucleotides align to TRBD1. CDR3 size: 17 residues. The ends lost 2 bases at V and 6 bases at J; junction bases unmatched: 11. Per germline, CDR1 SEHNR and CDR2 FQNEAQ (reference sequence). DNA for the CDR3: TGTGCCAGCAGCTTAAATAGCAGGACAGGGGGGACGGATACGCAGTATTTT. It specifies CASSLNSRTGGTDTQYF.

The chain employs TRBV4-3 and TRBJ1-2, with TRBD1 as a possible D gene (6 bases). CDR3 length: 13 residues. Germline assignment: CDR1 LGHNA and CDR2 YSLEER. Trimming took off 3 bases at V and 8 bases at J, with 13 bases between the two ends. As DNA, the CDR3 is TGCGCCAGCAGCCAGTCACAGGGCCTCGGCTACACCTTC. This codes for CASSQSQGLGYTF.

The V call is TRBV21-1, the J call TRBJ2-3; the table's D call TRBD1 went unverified against the DNA. TRBV21-1 is marked as a pseudogene. The CDR3 is made up of 12 amino acids. The CDR3 nucleotides are TGTGCCAGCAGCAATGGGACAGAGGTGCAGTATTTT. Translation gives CASSNGTEVQYF.

This chain uses TRBV7-9 with TRBJ2-1, with TRBD1 as a possible D gene (5 bases). Trimming removed 7 bases at V and 8 bases at J, with 15 bases between. The CDR3 loop spans 13 amino acids. Germline CDR1 reads SEHNR; CDR2 reads FQNEAQ (reference sequence). The DNA of the CDR3 is TGTGCCAGCAAGGGGCAGGCTAAGGATGAGCAGTTCTTC. The encoded protein is CASKGQAKDEQFF.

The V call is TRBV9, the J call TRBJ1-1; D unresolved. Trimming took 4 bases from V and 9 from J, leaving 13 bases between them. The CDR3 sequence is 12 residues long. The germline V gene encodes CDR1 SGDLS and CDR2 YYNGEE. In nucleotides, the CDR3 is TGTGCCAGCAGCCTCAGTGGAGGGAAAGCTTTCTTT. This sequence encodes CASSLSGGKAFF.